This T cell receptor (beta chain) emerged from a study of T cell responses to AZD1222 COVID-19 vaccine. Clones were sequenced by immunoSEQ multiplex PCR, and TCRdb holds only the in-frame ones, with some missing. The sample carries some 140,000 clones, roughly 90% recorded once. This clone has just one count. The V and J ends lost 3 bases and 7 bases respectively, with 12 bases between them. CDR3 length equals 13 residues. In germline, CDR1 is WSHSY, CDR2 SAAADI. This chain joins TRBV10-2 and TRBJ2-5, with unresolved D. Sequenced material: peripheral blood, taken on day 0 of AZD1222 vaccination. The clonotype originates from an adult in good health. CDR3 in amino acids: CASSDPMLGTQYF. DNA of the CDR3: TGCGCCAGCAGTGATCCGATGCTAGGGACCCAGTACTTC.